This TCR beta chain appears in the sequencing data of a study of early T cells in non-severe SARS-CoV-2 infection. About the research overall: Sequencing was performed on bulk RNA from unsorted whole blood, leaving chains unpaired.

As to this clonotype: Its antigen is not known.

Study-wide findings and caveats: The study's VDJdb matching favored anti-spike CD8 responses and missed private and CD4 specificities.

Individual cDNA molecules each received unique molecular identifiers attached to them. Each CDR3 protein gets one entry after TCRdb re-called the 5' RACE reads with MiXCR. The sample shows about 76,000 distinct CDR3 sequences, about 14% of them seen only once. This TCR was sampled from an adult who was a healthcare worker with PCR-confirmed SARS-CoV-2 infection or an uninfected control (not recorded which). The source material was whole blood.

DNA of the CDR3: TGTGCCAGCAGCCCCTCGCAGGGAGGGACGTCCTACGAGCAGTACTTC. Residues: CASSPSQGGTSYEQYF. V is TRBV27 and J is TRBJ2-7; 7 positions agree with TRBD2. J lost 1 base, V lost 6 bases, and 12 bases had no gene match. Germline assignment: CDR1 MNHEY and CDR2 SMNVEV (reference sequence). This CDR3 has 16 residues.